This T cell receptor (beta chain) is drawn from a study of blood T cell repertoires in COVID-19. About the study: From T cells, B-cell-depleted T cells, or PBMCs came the material, which was cDNA or gDNA.

Clones were sequenced by immunoSEQ multiplex PCR, and TCRdb holds only the in-frame ones, with some missing. Of approximately 430,000 clones listed, 86% are singletons. The sample taken for sequencing was peripheral blood. The sequence came from a woman in her 30s with active or convalescent COVID-19.

CDR3 region: CASSYSGPTYEQYF. The CDR3 DNA reads TGTGCCAGCAGTTACAGCGGGCCTACCTACGAGCAGTACTTC. The rearrangement joins TRBV27 to TRBJ2-7, with a tentative D call TRBD2 (6 bases). The germline CDR1 and CDR2 sequences are MNHEY and SMNVEV (reference sequence). The germline V and J ends were trimmed by 4 bases and 2 bases, with 12 bases remaining between them. This CDR3 region has 14 residues.